Listed here are 9 T cell receptor beta chains from one sample, sequenced in a study of blood T cell repertoires in COVID-19. TCRdb keeps only in-frame clones here, not all; method: immunoSEQ multiplex PCR. The repertoire holds around 170,000 clones, with approximately 81% as singletons. Sequenced: PBMCs or T cells enriched from blood (not recorded which). These TCRs come from a woman between 45 and 60 years old who had recovered from COVID-19.

In its sample, this clone was seen once. The chain couples TRBV7-9 to TRBJ1-6, with unresolved D. The germline V gene has CDR1 SEHNR and CDR2 FQNEAQ (reference sequence). This CDR3 is built from 14 residues. Trimming stripped 8 bases from V and 8 bases from J, with 16 bases between. CDR3 DNA sequence: TGTGCCAGCGACCCGGACTCCCGTGATTCACCCCTCCACTTT. It codes for CASDPDSRDSPLHF.

This clone was counted a single time. The chain is built from TRBV6-2 or TRBV6-3 and TRBJ1-4; TRBD1 matches 9 bases. This CDR3 spans 14 amino acids. J was trimmed by 8 bases and V by 4 bases; bases with no gene match: 5. Germline V gene data show CDR1 as MNHEY and CDR2 as SVGEGT. CDR3 protein: CASSSGTGSEKLFF. CDR3 in DNA: TGTGCCAGCAGTTCCGGGACAGGGAGCGAAAAACTGTTTTTT.

The V gene is TRBV4-3, the J gene TRBJ2-7; 7 bases are shared with TRBD1. Germline loops: CDR1 LGHNA, CDR2 YSLEER. The CDR3 loop spans 21 amino acids. J lost 3 bases, V lost 0 bases, and 23 bases had no gene match. CDR3 loop: CASSQDLGGRGRWGHNYEQYF. The CDR3 DNA is TGCGCCAGCAGCCAAGATCTTGGAGGTAGGGGGCGGTGGGGCCATAACTACGAGCAGTACTTC.

The CDR3 DNA reads TGTGCCAGCAGCGTTGCCGGTTATTCACCCCTCCACTTT. As protein: CASSVAGYSPLHF. The chain is built from TRBV9 and TRBJ1-6; D is unclear. Trimming took 2 bases from V and 8 from J, leaving 8 bases between them. Germline CDR1 reads SGDLS; CDR2 reads YYNGEE. This CDR3 comprises 13 residues.

This sequence joins TRBV6-5 and TRBJ1-4, with 10 nucleotides matching TRBD1. Losses at the gene ends were 6 bases for V and 8 bases for J; bases not matched to a gene: 6. The CDR3 sequence is 14 residues long. Germline CDR1 is MNHEY and CDR2 is SVGAGI. CDR3 sequence (DNA): TGTGCCAGCAGAAGGACAGGGGGGCGAGAAAAACTGTTTTTT. It encodes CASRRTGGREKLFF.

The rearrangement joins TRBV7-9 to TRBJ2-4; 8 bases are shared with TRBD2. V lost 3 bases, J lost 8 bases, and 15 bases stayed unmatched. The CDR3 contains 17 residues. In germline, CDR1 is SEHNR, CDR2 FQNEAQ (reference sequence). The CDR3 bases are TGTGCCAGCAGCTTTTTGAGCTCCGGGAGGGGTGGATACATTCAGTACTTC. The encoded protein is CASSFLSSGRGGYIQYF.

The genes are TRBV19 and TRBJ2-1; D possibly corresponds to TRBD1 (5 bases). V was trimmed by 3 bases and J by 8 bases, leaving 8 bases between them. The CDR3 runs 12 residues. Per germline, CDR1 LNHDA and CDR2 SQIVND (reference sequence). CDR3 region: CASSIQGYEQFF. The CDR3 nucleotides are TGTGCCAGTAGTATCCAGGGCTATGAGCAGTTCTTC.

The chain couples TRBV5-4 to TRBJ2-7; 16 bases are shared with TRBD2. J gave up 0 bases and V 0 bases, and 3 bases lay outside the gene matches. From germline, CDR1 is SGHNT and CDR2 YYREEE (reference sequence). The CDR3 has 18 residues. The chain's CDR3 is CASSLVGLAGGNSYEQYF. As DNA, the CDR3 is TGTGCCAGCAGCTTGGTGGGACTAGCGGGGGGGAACTCCTACGAGCAGTACTTC.

The chain uses TRBV12-3 or TRBV12-4 and TRBJ1-2, with D possibly being TRBD1 (6 bases). Trimming pared 8 bases from V and 7 bases from J, leaving 17 bases between. The CDR3 sequence is 13 residues long. Written as DNA, the CDR3 is TGTGCCAGCTCAGGGGCCGCCCTACGTGGCTACACCTTC. Translated, it gives CASSGAALRGYTF.